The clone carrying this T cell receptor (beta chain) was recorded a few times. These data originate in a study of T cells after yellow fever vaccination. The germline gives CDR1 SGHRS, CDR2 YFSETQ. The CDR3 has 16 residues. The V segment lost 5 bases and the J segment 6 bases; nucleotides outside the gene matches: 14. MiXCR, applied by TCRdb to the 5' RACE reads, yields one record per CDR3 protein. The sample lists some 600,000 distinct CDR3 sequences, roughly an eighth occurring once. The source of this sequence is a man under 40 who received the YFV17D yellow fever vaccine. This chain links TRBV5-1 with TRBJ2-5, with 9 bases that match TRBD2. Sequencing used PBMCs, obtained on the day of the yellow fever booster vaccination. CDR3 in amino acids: CASRGRSSGVHQTQYF. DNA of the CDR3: TGCGCCAGCAGAGGCAGGTCTAGCGGGGTCCACCAGACCCAGTACTTC.